The rows below give T cell receptor beta chains drawn from one sample of a study of T-cell reconstitution after alpha-beta-depleted transplantation in children. In TCRdb, the PCR reads were re-called with MiXCR into one record per CDR3 protein. The table shows around 410,000 distinct CDR3 sequences, with 11% occurring only once. Sequencing used PBMCs from the stem cell graft donor, obtained from the stem cell graft. The receptors shown here come from a human donor who donated a stem cell graft to a child with acute myeloid leukemia. The CDR3 runs from the conserved cysteine through the conserved F or W. Fields, in order: CDR3 DNA, CDR3 protein, J gene, V gene, clone size, D gene. D genes are given only for firm matches. Expanded clones are given a class, and other clones once, few, many or no size at all.

TGTGCCAGCAGCGTACCAGAGTGGAGGGTCACCTACAATGAGCAGTTCTTC CASSVPEWRVTYNEQFF TRBJ2-1 TRBV9 many -
TGTGCCAGCAGCGCAGACAGACAAGAGACCCAGTACTTC CASSADRQETQYF TRBJ2-5 TRBV7-3 few -
TGTGCCAGCACCCAAATGGTGACCCTTACAACGCCGCAGTATTTT CASTQMVTLTTPQYF TRBJ2-3 TRBV7-9 few -
TGTGCCAGCAGCTTTGGGACTAGCGGGGCCTCGACTTACGAGCAGTACTTC CASSFGTSGASTYEQYF TRBJ2-7 TRBV7-2 - TRBD2
TGCGCCAGCAGCTTGGGAGGCCACGAGCAGTACTTC CASSLGGHEQYF TRBJ2-7 TRBV5-1 many -
TGCGCCAGCAGCTTGGAGGGGAGGCAGCCTGGGATCTATGGCTACACCTTC CASSLEGRQPGIYGYTF TRBJ1-2 TRBV5-1 - -
TGTGCCAGCAGTTTATCGATTCTCACCGGGGAGCTGTTTTTT CASSLSILTGELFF TRBJ2-2 TRBV27 few -
TGTGCCAGCAGCTCGTCCGGGTCCTATAATTCACCCCTCCACTTT CASSSSGSYNSPLHF TRBJ1-6 TRBV11-2 - -
TGTGCCAGTAGTACGGAAGACTCCTACGAGCAGTACTTC CASSTEDSYEQYF TRBJ2-7 TRBV19 few -
TGTGCCAGCAGCTTAGGGGAGATGGACACTGAAGCTTTCTTT CASSLGEMDTEAFF TRBJ1-1 TRBV11-2 - -
TGTGCCAGCAGTTCGGGACTAGCCAGGAATGAGCAGTTCTTC CASSSGLARNEQFF TRBJ2-1 TRBV27 many TRBD2
TGTGCCAGCAGCCTCTTGGGGGACAGGTTCACAGATACGCAGTATTTT CASSLLGDRFTDTQYF TRBJ2-3 TRBV7-9 - TRBD1